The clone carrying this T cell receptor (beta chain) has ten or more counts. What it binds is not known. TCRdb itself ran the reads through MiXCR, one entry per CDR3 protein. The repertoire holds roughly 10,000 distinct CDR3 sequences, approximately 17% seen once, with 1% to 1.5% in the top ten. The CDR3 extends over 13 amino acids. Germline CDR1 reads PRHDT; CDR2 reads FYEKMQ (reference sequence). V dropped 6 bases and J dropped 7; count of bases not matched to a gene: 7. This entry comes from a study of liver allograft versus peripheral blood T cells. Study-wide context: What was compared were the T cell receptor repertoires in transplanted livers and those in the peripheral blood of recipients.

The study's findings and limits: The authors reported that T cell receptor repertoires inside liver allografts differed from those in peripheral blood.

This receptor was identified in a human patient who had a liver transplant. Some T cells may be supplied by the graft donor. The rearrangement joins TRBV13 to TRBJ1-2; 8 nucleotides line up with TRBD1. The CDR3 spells CASRPPGQGGYTF. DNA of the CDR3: TGTGCCAGCAGGCCCCCCGGACAGGGTGGCTACACCTTC.